The source of this T cell receptor (beta chain) is a study of blood T cell repertoires in COVID-19. Enrolled through a virtual design, the participants were between roughly 18 and 100 years of age and came from 24 US areas. Trimming removed 4 bases from V and 3 bases from J; junction bases left unmatched: 3. The germline V gene has CDR1 SGHTA and CDR2 FQGNSA. The CDR3 spans 14 residues. TCRdb keeps only in-frame clones here, not all; method: immunoSEQ multiplex PCR. Found here are more than 300,000 clones, over 90% of them singletons; the top ten hold around 3.9%. The sequencing input was PBMCs or T cells enriched from blood (not recorded which). The sequence was collected from a woman in her thirties who had been exposed to COVID-19. This chain links TRBV7-2 with TRBJ2-7; the match to TRBD2 covers 10 bases. The CDR3 nucleotides are TGTGCCAGCAGCTGGGGGACTAGCGTCTACGAGCAGTACTTC. Its protein is CASSWGTSVYEQYF.